The source of this T cell receptor (beta chain) is a study of T-cell memory formation after mild COVID-19. Study context: The TCR clusters were mostly specific to one donor. Overall study findings and caveats: Most CD4+ clones that shrank were in CM and EM, while CD8+ ones turned up in EMRA. Clonal second-wave expansions that peaked on day 37 had unconfirmed SARS-CoV-2 specificity.

Researchers used 5'RACE with constant-segment primers to make TCR alpha and TCR beta cDNA libraries that carry sample barcodes and UMIs. Each CDR3 protein is one row after TCRdb ran MiXCR on the 5' RACE reads. The data contain hundreds of thousands of distinct CDR3 sequences, about a fifth of them seen just once; the ten biggest clones take up about 8.7%. About this clonotype itself: Its antigen is as yet unknown.

Sequencing used PBMCs or a T cell subset sorted from them (not recorded which). The clonotype was recovered from an adult woman who had mild COVID-19 (a few samples of this study predate the infection). Cell type and time point are not known.

CDR3: CASSRGGQGQAYNEQFF. The CDR3 region has the DNA TGTGCCAGCAGTCGTGGGGGACAGGGTCAAGCATACAATGAGCAGTTCTTC. V is TRBV12-3 or TRBV12-4 and J is TRBJ2-1; TRBD1 matches at 9 bases. The junction had 12 bases not matched to a gene; V was cut back by 5 bases and J by 4 bases. The CDR3 is made up of 17 amino acids.